The clone carrying this T cell receptor (beta chain) was seen more than once but under ten times. V was pared by 0 bases and J by 6 bases, with 6 bases between. CDR1 is SGHAT, CDR2 FQNNGV, per germline. The CDR3 has 13 amino acids. This sample was included in a study of T cell responses to AZD1222 COVID-19 vaccine. Measured with immunoSEQ multiplex PCR; TCRdb has only the in-frame clones, and not every one. The profile shows more than 150,000 clones, 88% of them singletons. The sequencing here drew on peripheral blood, taken on day 0 of AZD1222 vaccination. The receptor was derived from an adult in good health. The chain is built from TRBV11-2 and TRBJ2-4; D remains unclear. The CDR3 bases are TGTGCCAGCAGCTTAGAGCCGGGAAACATTCAGTACTTC. This translates into CASSLEPGNIQYF.